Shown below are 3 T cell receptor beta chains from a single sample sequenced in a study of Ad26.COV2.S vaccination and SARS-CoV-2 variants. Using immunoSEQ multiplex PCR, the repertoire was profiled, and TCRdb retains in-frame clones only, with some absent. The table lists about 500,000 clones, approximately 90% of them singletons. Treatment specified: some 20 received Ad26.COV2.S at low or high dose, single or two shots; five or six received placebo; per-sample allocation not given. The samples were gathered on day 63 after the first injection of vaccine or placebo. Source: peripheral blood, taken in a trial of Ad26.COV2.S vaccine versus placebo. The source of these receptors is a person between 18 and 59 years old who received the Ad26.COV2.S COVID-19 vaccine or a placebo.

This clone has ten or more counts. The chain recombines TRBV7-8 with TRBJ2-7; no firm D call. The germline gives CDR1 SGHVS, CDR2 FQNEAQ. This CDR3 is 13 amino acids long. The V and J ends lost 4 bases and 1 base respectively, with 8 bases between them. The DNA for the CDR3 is TGTGCCAGCAGCTCCACAGTTTCCTACGAGCAGTACTTC. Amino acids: CASSSTVSYEQYF.

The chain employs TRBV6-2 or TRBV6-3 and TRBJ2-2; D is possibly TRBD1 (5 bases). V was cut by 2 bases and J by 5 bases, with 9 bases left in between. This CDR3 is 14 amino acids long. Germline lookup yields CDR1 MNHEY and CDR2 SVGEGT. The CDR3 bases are TGTGCCAGCAGTTACCCAGGGTGGACCGGGGAGCTGTTTTTT. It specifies CASSYPGWTGELFF.

This CDR3 is CASSLGLAGEASYEQYF. The CDR3 DNA sequence: TGTGCCAGCAGCCTCGGACTAGCGGGGGAAGCGTCCTACGAGCAGTACTTC. The V and J genes are TRBV7-3 and TRBJ2-7; the match to TRBD2 covers 13 bases. This CDR3 is 17 amino acids long. After removal of 5 bases from V and 1 base from J, the junction contained 8 bases not matched to a gene. Germline V lookup: CDR1 SGHTA, CDR2 FQGTGA.